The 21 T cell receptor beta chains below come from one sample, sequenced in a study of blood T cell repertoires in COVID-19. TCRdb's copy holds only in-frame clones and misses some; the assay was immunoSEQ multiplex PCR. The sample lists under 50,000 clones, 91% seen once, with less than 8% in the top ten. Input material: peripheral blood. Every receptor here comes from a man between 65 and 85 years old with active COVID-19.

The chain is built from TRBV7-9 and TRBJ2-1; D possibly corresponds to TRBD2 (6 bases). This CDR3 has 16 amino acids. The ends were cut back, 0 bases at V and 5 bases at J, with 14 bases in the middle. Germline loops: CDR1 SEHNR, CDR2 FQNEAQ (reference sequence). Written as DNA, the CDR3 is TGTGCCAGCAGCTTAGCCCCGGGGGTTTCCCACAATGAGCAGTTCTTC. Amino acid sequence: CASSLAPGVSHNEQFF.

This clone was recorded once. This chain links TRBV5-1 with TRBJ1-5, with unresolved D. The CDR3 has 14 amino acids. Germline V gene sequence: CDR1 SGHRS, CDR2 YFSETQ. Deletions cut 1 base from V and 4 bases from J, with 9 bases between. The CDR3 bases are TGCGCCAGCAGCTTGTTAGGAGAGAATCAGCCCCAGCATTTT. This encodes CASSLLGENQPQHF.

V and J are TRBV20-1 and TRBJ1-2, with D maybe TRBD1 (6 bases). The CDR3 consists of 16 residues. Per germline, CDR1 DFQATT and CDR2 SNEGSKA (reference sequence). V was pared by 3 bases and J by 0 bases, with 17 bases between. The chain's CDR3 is CSASGTAQGANYGYTF. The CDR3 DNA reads TGCAGTGCTAGTGGGACCGCACAGGGCGCTAACTATGGCTACACCTTC.

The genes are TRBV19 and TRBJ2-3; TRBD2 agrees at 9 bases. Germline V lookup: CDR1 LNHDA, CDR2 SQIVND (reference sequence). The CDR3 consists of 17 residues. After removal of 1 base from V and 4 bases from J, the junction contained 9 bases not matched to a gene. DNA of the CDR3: TGTGCCAGTAGTATAGCTTCGGCGGGGGGGAGTGCAGATACGCAGTATTTT. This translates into CASSIASAGGSADTQYF.

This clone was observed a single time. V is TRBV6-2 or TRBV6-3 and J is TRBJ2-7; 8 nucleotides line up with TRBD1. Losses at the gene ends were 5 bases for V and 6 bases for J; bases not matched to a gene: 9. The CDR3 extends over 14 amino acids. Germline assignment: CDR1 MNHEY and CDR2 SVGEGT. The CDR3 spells CASSHGTGSSEQYF. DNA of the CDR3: TGTGCCAGCAGTCACGGGACAGGTTCGAGCGAGCAGTACTTC.

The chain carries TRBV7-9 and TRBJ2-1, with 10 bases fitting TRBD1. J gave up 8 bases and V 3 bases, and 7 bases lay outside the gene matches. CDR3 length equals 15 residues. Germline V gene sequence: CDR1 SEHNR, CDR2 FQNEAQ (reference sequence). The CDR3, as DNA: TGTGCCAGCAGCTTTGTGGGACAGGGGTCCCATGAGCAGTTCTTC. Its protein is CASSFVGQGSHEQFF.

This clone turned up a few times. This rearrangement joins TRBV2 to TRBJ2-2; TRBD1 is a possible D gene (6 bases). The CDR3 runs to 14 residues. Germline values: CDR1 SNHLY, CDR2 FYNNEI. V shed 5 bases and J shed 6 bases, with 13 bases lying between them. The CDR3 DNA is TGTGCCAGCAGTCGAGACAGGTCCGCCGGGGAGCTGTTTTTT. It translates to CASSRDRSAGELFF.

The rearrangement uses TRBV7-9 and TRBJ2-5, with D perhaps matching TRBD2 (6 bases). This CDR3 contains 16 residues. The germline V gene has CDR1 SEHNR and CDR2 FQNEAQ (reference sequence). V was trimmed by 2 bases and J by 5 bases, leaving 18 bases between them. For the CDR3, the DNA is TGTGCCAGCAGCTTAACCCGGGACTCCGCCTGGGAGACCCAGTACTTC. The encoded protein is CASSLTRDSAWETQYF. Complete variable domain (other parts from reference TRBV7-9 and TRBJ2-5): DTGVSQNPRHKITKRGQNVTFRCDPISEHNRLYWYRQTLGQGPEFLTYFQNEAQLEKSRLLSDRFSAERPKGSFSTLEIQRTEQGDSAMYLCASSLTRDSAWETQYFGPGTRLLVL.

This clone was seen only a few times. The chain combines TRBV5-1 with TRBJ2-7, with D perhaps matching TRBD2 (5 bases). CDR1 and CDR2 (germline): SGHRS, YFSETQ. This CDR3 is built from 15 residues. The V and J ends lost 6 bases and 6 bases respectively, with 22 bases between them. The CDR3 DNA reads TGCGCCAGCAATCTTGGCGCGTCGGGGAATACCGAGCAGTACTTC. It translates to CASNLGASGNTEQYF.

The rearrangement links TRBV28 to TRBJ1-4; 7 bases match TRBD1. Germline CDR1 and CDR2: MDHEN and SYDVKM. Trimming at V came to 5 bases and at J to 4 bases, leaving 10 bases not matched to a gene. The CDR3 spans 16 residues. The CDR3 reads CASSQTGLGDNEKLFF. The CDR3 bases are TGTGCCAGCAGTCAGACAGGGTTAGGGGATAATGAAAAACTGTTTTTT.

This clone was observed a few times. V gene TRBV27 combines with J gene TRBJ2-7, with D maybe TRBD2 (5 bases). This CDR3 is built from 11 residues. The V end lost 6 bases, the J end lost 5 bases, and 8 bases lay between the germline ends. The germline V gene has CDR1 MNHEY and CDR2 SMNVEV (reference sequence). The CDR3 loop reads CASRLGNEQYF. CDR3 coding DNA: TGTGCCAGCAGACTAGGAAACGAGCAGTACTTC.

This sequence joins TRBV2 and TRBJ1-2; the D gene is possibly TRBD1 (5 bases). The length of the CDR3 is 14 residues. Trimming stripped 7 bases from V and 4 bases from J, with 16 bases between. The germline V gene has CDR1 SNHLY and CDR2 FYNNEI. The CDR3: CASIRTKEVYGYTF. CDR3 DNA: TGTGCCAGCATCCGGACAAAGGAAGTCTATGGCTACACCTTC.

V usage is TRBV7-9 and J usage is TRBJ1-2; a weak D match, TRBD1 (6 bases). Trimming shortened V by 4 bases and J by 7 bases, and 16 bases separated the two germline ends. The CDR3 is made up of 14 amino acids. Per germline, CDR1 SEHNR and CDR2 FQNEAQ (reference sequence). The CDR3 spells CASSYRDTGIGYTF. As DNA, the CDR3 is TGTGCCAGCAGCTACCGGGACACAGGGATTGGCTACACCTTC.

The CDR3 sequence: CASSLDSPLSGNTIYF. The CDR3, as DNA: TGCGCCAGCAGCTTGGACTCTCCCCTCTCTGGAAACACCATATATTTT. This sequence joins TRBV5-1 and TRBJ1-3; unclear D gene. Trimming shortened V by 0 bases and J by 0 bases, and 10 bases separated the two germline ends. Per the germline V gene, CDR1 is SGHRS and CDR2 is YFSETQ. This CDR3 region has 16 residues.

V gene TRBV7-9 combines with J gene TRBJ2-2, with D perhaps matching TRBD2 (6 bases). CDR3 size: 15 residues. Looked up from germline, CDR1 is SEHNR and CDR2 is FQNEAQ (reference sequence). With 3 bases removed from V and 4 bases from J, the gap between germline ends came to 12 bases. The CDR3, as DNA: TGTGCCAGCAGCTTTGGGGACTCAGCCACCGGGGAGCTGTTTTTT. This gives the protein CASSFGDSATGELFF.

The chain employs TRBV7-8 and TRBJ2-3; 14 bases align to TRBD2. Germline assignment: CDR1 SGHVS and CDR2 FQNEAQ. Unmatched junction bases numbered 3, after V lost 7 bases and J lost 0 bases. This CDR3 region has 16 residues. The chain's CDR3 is CASTGLAGGSTDTQYF. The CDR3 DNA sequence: TGTGCCAGCACCGGACTAGCGGGGGGCAGCACAGATACGCAGTATTTT.

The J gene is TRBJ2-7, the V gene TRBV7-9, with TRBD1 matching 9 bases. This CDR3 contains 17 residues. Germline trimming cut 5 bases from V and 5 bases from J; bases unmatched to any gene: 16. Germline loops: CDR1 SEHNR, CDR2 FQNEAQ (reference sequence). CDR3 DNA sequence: TGTGCCAGCAGCCCTGCCTCCGGGACAGGGAATGTCCACGAGCAGTACTTC. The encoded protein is CASSPASGTGNVHEQYF.

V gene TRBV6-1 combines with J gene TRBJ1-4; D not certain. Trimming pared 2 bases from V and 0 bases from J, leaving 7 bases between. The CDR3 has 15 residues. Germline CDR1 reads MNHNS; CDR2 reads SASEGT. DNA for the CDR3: TGTGCCAGCAGTGAATACTCGTCAACTAATGAAAAACTGTTTTTT. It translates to CASSEYSSTNEKLFF.

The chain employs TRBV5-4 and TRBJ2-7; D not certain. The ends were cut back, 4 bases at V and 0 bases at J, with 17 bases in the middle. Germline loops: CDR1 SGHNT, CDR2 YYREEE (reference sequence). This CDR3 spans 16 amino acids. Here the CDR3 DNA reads TGTGCCAGCAGCCACCCCGCGCAGGCTGGCTCCTACGAGCAGTACTTC. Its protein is CASSHPAQAGSYEQYF.

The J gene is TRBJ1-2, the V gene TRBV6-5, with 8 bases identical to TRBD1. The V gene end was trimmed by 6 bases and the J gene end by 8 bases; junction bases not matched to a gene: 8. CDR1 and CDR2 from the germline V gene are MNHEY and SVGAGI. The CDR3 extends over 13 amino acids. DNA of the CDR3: TGTGCCAGCAGGAGACCAGGGGGCGAAGGCTACACCTTC. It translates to CASRRPGGEGYTF.

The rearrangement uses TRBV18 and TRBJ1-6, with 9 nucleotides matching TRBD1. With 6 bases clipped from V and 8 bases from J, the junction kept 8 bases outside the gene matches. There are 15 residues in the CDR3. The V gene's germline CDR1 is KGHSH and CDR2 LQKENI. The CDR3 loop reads CASSPTGQGYSPLHF. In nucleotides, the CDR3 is TGTGCCAGCTCGCCCACGGGACAGGGTTATTCACCCCTCCACTTT.